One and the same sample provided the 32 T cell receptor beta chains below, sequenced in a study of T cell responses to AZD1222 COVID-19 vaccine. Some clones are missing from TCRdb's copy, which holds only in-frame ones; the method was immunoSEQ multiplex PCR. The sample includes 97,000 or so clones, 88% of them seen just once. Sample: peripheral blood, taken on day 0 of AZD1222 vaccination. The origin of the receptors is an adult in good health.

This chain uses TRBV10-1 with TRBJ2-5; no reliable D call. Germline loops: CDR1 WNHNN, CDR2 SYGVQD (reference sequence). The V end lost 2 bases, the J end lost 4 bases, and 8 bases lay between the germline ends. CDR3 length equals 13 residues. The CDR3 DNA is TGCGCCAGCAGTGAGAATCCGGGAGAGACCCAGTACTTC. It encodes CASSENPGETQYF.

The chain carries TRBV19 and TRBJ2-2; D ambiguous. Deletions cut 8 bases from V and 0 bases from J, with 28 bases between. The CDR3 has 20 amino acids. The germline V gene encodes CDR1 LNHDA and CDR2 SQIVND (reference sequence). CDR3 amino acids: CASHPLGLGFRQSNTGELFF. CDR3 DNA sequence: TGTGCCAGTCATCCCCTAGGTCTGGGTTTCAGGCAATCGAACACCGGGGAGCTGTTTTTT.

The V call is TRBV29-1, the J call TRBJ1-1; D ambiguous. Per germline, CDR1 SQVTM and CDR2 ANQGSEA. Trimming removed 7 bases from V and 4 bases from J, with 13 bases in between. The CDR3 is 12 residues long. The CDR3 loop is CSGGKGTTEAFF. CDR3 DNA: TGCAGCGGTGGAAAGGGTACCACTGAAGCTTTCTTT.

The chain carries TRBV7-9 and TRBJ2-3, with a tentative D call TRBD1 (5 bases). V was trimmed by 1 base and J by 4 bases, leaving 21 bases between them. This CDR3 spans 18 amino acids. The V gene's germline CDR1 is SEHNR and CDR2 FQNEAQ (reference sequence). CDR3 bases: TGTGCCAGCAGCTTAGGTCGTGTTGCCAGGGTGGGTTCAGATACGCAGTATTTT. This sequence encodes CASSLGRVARVGSDTQYF.

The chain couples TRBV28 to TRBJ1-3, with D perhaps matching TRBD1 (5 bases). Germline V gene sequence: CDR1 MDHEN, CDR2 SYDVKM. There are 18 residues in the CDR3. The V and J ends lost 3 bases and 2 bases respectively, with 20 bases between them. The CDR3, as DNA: TGTGCCAGCAGTTTGGGGGTGATTGTGGGTAGAACTGGAAACACCATATATTTT. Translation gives CASSLGVIVGRTGNTIYF.

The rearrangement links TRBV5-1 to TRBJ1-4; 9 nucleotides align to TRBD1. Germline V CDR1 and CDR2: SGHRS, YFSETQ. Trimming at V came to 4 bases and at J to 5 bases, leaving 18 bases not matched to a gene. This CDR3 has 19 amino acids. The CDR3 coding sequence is TGCGCCAGCAGCCGGTTTACCGGGACAGGGAGTATGAGGAATGAAAAACTGTTTTTT. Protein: CASSRFTGTGSMRNEKLFF. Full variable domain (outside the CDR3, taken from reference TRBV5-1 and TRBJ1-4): KAGVTQTPRYLIKTRGQQVTLSCSPISGHRSVSWYQQTPGQGLQFLFEYFSETQRNKGNFPGRFSGRQFSNSRSEMNVSTLELGDSALYLCASSRFTGTGSMRNEKLFFGSGTQLSVL.

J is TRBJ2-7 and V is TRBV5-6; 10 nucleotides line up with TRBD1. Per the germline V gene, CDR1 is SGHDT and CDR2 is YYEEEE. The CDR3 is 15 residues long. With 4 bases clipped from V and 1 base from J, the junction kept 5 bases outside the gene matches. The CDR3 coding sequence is TGTGCCAGCAGCACAGGGACAGGGGCTTCCTACGAGCAGTACTTC. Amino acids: CASSTGTGASYEQYF.

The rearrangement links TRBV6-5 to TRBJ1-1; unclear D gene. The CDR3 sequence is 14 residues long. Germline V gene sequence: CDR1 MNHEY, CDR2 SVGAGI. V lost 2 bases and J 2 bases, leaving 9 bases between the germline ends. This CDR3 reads CASSYHHRNTEAFF. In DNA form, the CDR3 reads TGTGCCAGCAGTTACCACCACAGAAACACTGAAGCTTTCTTT.

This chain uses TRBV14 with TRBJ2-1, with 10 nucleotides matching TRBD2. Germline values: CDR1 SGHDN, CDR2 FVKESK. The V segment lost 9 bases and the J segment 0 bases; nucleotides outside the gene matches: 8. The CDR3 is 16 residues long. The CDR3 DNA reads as TGTGCCAGGGGGACTAGCGAGAAGAGCTCCTACAATGAGCAGTTCTTC. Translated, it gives CARGTSEKSSYNEQFF.

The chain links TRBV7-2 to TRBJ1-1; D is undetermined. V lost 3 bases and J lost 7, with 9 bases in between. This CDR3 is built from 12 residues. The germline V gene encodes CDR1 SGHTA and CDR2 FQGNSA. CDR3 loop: CASSLGSVEAFF. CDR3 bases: TGTGCCAGCAGCTTGGGTTCAGTTGAAGCTTTCTTT.

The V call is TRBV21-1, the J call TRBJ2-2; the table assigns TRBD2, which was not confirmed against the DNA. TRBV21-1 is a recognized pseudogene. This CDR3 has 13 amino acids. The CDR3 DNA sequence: TGTGCCAGCAGCAAAAAATCCCTCGGGGAGCTGTTTTTT. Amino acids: CASSKKSLGELFF.

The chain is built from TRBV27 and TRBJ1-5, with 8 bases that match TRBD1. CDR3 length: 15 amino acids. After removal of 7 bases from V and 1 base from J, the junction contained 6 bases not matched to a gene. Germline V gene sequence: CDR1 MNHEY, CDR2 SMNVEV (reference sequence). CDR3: CASTKRQGSNQPQHF. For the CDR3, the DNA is TGTGCCAGCACTAAAAGACAGGGGAGCAATCAGCCCCAGCATTTT.

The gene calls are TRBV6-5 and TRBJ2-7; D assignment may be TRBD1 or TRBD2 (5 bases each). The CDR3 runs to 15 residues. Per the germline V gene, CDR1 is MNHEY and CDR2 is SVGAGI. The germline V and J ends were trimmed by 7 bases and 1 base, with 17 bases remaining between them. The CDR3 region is CASNRGRTASYEQYF. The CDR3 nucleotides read TGTGCCAGCAATAGGGGACGGACGGCTTCCTACGAGCAGTACTTC.

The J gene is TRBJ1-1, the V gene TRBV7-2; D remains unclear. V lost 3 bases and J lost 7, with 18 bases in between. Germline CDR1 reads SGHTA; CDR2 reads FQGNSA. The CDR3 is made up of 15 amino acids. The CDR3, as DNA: TGTGCCAGCAGCTTCGAAAACACCAACCCTAATGAAGCTTTCTTT. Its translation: CASSFENTNPNEAFF. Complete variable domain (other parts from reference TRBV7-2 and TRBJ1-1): GAGVSQSPSNKVTEKGKDVELRCDPISGHTALYWYRQSLGQGLEFLIYFQGNSAPDKSGLPSDRFSAERTGGSVSTLTIQRTQQEDSAVYLCASSFENTNPNEAFFGQGTRLTVV.

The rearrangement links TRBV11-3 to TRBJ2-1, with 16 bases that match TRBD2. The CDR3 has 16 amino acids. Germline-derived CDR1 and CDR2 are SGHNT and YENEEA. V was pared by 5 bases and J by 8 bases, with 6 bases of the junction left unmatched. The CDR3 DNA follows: TGTGCCAGCAGCCAAGGGACTAGCGGGAGGGGCGATGAGCAGTTCTTC. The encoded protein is CASSQGTSGRGDEQFF.

CDR3 coding DNA: TGTGCCAGCAGCTTGGGCTGGGGGTCCGGGACCCAGTACTTC. Translating gives CASSLGWGSGTQYF. This chain uses TRBV5-4 with TRBJ2-5; D possibly uses TRBD1 or TRBD2 (5 bases each). Germline CDR1 reads SGHNT; CDR2 reads YYREEE (reference sequence). Deletions cut 0 bases from V and 7 bases from J, with 13 bases between. This CDR3 is built from 14 residues.

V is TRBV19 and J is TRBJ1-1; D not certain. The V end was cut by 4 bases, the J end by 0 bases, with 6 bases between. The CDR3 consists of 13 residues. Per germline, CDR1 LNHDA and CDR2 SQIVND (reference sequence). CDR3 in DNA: TGTGCCAGTAGTAGGGCGGTGAACACTGAAGCTTTCTTT. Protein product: CASSRAVNTEAFF.

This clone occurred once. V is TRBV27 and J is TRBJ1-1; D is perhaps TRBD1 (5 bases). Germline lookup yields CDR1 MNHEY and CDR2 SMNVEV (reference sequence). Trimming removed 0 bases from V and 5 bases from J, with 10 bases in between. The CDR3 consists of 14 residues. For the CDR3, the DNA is TGTGCCAGCAGTTTATCGGTAGGGGAGACTGAAGCTTTCTTT. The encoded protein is CASSLSVGETEAFF.

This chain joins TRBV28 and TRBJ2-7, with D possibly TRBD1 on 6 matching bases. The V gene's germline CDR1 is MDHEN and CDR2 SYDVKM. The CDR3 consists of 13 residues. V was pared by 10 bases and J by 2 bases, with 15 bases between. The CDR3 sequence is CAIVDRRTYEQYF. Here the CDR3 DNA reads TGTGCCATCGTGGACAGACGGACCTACGAGCAGTACTTC.

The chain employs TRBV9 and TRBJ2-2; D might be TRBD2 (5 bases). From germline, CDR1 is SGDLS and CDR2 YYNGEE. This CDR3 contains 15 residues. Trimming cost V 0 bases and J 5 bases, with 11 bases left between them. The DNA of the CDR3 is TGTGCCAGCAGCGTAGGAGGACTCCTAACCGGGGAGCTGTTTTTT. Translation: CASSVGGLLTGELFF.

As DNA, the CDR3 is TGTGCCAGCTCACCTTACAGGGACCCTTACAATGAGCAGTTCTTC. It translates to CASSPYRDPYNEQFF. The chain employs TRBV18 and TRBJ2-1, with D maybe TRBD1 (6 bases). V was trimmed by 3 bases and J by 4 bases, leaving 13 bases between them. Germline CDR1 reads KGHSH; CDR2 reads LQKENI. This CDR3 has 15 residues.

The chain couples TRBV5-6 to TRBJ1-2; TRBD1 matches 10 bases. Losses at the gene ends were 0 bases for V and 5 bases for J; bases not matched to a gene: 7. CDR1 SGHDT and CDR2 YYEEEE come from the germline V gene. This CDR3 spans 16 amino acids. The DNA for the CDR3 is TGTGCCAGCAGCTTGGCCTCGACAGGGGGCGCTTATGGCTACACCTTC. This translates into CASSLASTGGAYGYTF.

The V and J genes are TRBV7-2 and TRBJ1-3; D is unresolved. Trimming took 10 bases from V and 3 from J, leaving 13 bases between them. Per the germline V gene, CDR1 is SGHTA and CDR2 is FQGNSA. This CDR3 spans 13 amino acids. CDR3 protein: CATKRVFGNTIYF. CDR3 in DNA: TGTGCCACCAAGCGGGTCTTTGGAAACACCATATATTTT.

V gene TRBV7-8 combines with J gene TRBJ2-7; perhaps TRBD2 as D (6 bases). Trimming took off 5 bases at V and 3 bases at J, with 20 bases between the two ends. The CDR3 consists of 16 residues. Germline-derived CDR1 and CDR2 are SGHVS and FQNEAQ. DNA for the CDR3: TGTGCCAGCAGCGTAGGGCCTAGCGAGAATGACTACGAGCAGTACTTC. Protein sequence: CASSVGPSENDYEQYF.

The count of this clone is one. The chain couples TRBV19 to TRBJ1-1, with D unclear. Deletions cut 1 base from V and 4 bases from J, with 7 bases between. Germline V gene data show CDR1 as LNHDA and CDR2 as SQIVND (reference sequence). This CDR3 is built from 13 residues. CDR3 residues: CASSIASVTEAFF. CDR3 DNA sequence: TGTGCCAGTAGTATAGCTTCGGTCACTGAAGCTTTCTTT.

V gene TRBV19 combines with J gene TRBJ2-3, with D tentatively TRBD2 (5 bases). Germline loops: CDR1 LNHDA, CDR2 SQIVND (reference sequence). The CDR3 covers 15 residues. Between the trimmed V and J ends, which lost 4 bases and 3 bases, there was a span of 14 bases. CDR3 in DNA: TGTGCCAGTAGTAGCGGAGGATTCGATACAGATACGCAGTATTTT. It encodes CASSSGGFDTDTQYF.

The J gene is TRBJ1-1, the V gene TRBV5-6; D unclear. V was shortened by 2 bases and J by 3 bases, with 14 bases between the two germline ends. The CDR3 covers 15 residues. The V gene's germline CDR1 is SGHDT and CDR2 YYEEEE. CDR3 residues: CASSFQPPWDTEAFF. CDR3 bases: TGTGCCAGCAGCTTCCAGCCCCCTTGGGACACTGAAGCTTTCTTT.

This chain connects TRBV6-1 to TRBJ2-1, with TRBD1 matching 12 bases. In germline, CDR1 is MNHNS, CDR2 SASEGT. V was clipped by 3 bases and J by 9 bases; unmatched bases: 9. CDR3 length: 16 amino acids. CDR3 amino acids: CASSDKLGQGASEQFF. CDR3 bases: TGTGCCAGCAGTGACAAACTGGGACAGGGGGCTTCTGAGCAGTTCTTC.

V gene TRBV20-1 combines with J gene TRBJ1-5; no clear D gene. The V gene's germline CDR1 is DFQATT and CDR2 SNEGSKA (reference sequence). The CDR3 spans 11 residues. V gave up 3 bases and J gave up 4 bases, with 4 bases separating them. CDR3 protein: CSASPNQPQHF. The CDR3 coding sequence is TGCAGTGCTAGCCCAAATCAGCCCCAGCATTTT.

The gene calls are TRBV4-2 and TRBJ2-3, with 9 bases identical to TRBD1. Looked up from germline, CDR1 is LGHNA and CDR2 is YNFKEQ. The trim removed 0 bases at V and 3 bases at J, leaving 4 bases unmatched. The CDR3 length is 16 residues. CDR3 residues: CASSQEQDRGTDTQYF. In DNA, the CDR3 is TGTGCCAGCAGCCAAGAACAGGACAGGGGTACAGATACGCAGTATTTT.

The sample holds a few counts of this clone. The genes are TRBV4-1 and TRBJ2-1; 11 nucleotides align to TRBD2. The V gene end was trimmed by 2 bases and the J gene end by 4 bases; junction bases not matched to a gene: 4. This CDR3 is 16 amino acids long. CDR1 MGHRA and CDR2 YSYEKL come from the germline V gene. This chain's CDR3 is CASSQLAGGIYNEQFF. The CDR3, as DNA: TGCGCCAGCAGCCAATTAGCGGGAGGGATATACAATGAGCAGTTCTTC.

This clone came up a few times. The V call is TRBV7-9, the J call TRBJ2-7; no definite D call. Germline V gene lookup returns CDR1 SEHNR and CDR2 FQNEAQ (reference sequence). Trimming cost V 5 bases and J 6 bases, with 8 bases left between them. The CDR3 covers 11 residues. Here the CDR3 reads CASSPGFEQYF. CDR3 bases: TGTGCCAGCAGCCCCGGATTCGAGCAGTACTTC.